This T cell receptor (beta chain) was identified in a study of PD-L1 blockade in urothelial cancer. The overall study: Across blood samples, T cells had a median count of 141,255.

Into every PCR, synthetic TCR analog templates were spiked. Profiling relied on immunoSEQ multiplex PCR, and the TCRdb table lists in-frame clones only, not all of them. Here the sample spans about 86,000 clones, roughly 84% being singletons. Regarding time point: pretreatment peripheral blood. Sample contribution per patient ranged from 1 to 8, covering pretreatment and on-treatment. The material was PBMCs, obtained around atezolizumab (anti-PD-L1) treatment. The source of this sequence is a man between 60 and 75 years old with urothelial cancer.

The CDR3 region is CASGDRDRRGYTF. Here the CDR3 DNA reads TGTGCCAGCGGTGACAGGGATCGGCGCGGCTACACCTTC. This rearrangement joins TRBV7-6 to TRBJ1-2; 7 bases line up with TRBD1. From germline, CDR1 is SGHVS and CDR2 FNYEAQ. This CDR3 is built from 13 residues. The ends lost 8 bases at V and 8 bases at J; junction bases unmatched: 11.